This T cell receptor beta chain was observed in a study of T cells in pancreatic ductal adenocarcinoma. The CDR3 has 17 residues. CDR1 KGHSH and CDR2 LQKENI come from the germline V gene. V gave up 1 base and J gave up 7 bases; unmatched junction bases: 8. No neoadjuvant therapy was given to the selected pancreatic ductal adenocarcinoma patients before their surgery. Study-wide points: Blood had more productive templates and roughly 8-fold more unique clonotypes than tumor. The resected cohort was biased toward the minority with early-stage disease.

The table came from immunoSEQ multiplex PCR; TCRdb's copy has only in-frame clones and leaves some out. Of approximately 97,000 clones listed, about 95% are singletons. This clone was counted once. Its antigen remains unknown. Input material: PBMCs. The receptor was isolated from a human donor with pancreatic ductal adenocarcinoma. J is TRBJ2-2 and V is TRBV18; 11 positions match TRBD2. In DNA form, the CDR3 reads TGTGCCAGCTCACCACAGGAGACTAGCGGGACGGGCGGGGAGCTGTTTTTT. Its translation: CASSPQETSGTGGELFF.